This T cell receptor beta chain was sequenced during a study of T cell responses to AZD1222 COVID-19 vaccine. Using immunoSEQ multiplex PCR, the repertoire was profiled, and TCRdb retains in-frame clones only, with some absent. The sample consists of 150,000 to 180,000 clones, about nine tenths of them appearing once. The study's findings and limits: The sample set comprised mostly white British donors with more females, and clonal diversity was possibly underestimated.

The table lists this clone with a few counts. The antigen is not known. Trimming removed 1 base at V and 3 bases at J, with 18 bases between. Germline V CDR1 and CDR2: SNHLY, FYNNEI. The CDR3 spans 17 residues. The chain joins TRBV2 to TRBJ1-2; D not resolved. Sequencing used peripheral blood, obtained 28 days after the second AZD1222 dose. The TCR comes from an adult who received the AZD1222 COVID-19 vaccine. The CDR3 DNA sequence: TGTGCCAGCAGTGAAGGGTCAGAGGGAGCAGCCTACTATGGCTACACCTTC. Translation gives CASSEGSEGAAYYGYTF.